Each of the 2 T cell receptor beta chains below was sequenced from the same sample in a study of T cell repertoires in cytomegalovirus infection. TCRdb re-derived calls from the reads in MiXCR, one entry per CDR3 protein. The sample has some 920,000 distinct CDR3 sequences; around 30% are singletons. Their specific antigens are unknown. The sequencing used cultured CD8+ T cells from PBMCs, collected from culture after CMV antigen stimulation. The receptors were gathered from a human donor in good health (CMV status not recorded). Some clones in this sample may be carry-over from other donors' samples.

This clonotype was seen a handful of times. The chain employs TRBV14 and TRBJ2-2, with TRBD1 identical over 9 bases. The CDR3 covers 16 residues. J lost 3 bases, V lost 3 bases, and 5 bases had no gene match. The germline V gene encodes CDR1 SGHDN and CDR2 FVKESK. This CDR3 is CASSHGQGLYTGELFF. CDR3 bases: TGTGCCAGCAGCCATGGACAGGGGCTTTACACCGGGGAGCTGTTTTTT.

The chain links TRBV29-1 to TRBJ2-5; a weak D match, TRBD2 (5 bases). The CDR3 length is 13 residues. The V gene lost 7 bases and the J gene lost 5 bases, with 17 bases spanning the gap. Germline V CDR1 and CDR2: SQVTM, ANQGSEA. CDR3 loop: CSAPRRARETQYF. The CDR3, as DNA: TGCAGCGCTCCCCGGCGGGCTCGGGAGACCCAGTACTTC.